What follows is one T cell receptor beta chain and its context. The antigen is undetermined. This sample was taken from a study of blood T cells in healthy people across ages. It was with a sample-barcoded 5' primer and a J-beta primer mix that a second PCR of about 7 to 12 cycles was run. Each cDNA molecule, via a template-switch adaptor with 12 random nucleotides, was tagged. Any given sample supplied a minimum of 3 million CDR3-containing paired-end reads. TCRdb analysed the 5' RACE reads with MiXCR anew, one entry per CDR3 protein. This table has 600,000 to 1,000,000 distinct CDR3 sequences, nearly 60% appearing once. Findings and caveats of the study: Without sorted subsets, naive and antigen-experienced compartments could not be conclusively compared.

This CDR3 is 16 amino acids long. V lost 2 bases and J lost 4; bases outside the gene matches: 10. The germline gives CDR1 MNHEY, CDR2 SVGAGI. The source is a man aged 25 to 40 in good health. J is TRBJ1-1 and V is TRBV6-5; 7 positions agree with TRBD1. Sequencing input: blood. CDR3 sequence: CASSYQSTGLATEAFF. In nucleotides, the CDR3 is TGTGCCAGCAGTTACCAGTCGACAGGGCTTGCCACTGAAGCTTTCTTT.